This record looks at one TCR beta chain sequence and its context. Its antigen is currently unknown. The junction and the germline gene differ at one end; a read error may be behind it. Every TCR cDNA molecule bore its own unique molecular identifier. From the 5' RACE reads, TCRdb called clonotypes with MiXCR, one entry per CDR3 protein. The data contain 9,000 to 9,500 distinct CDR3 sequences, 7.5% to 10% of them singletons. These data are taken from a study of spatial heterogeneity in lung cancer. Study-wide results and caveats: Ubiquitous nonsynonymous mutations were tracked by counts of ubiquitous expanded TCRs, and regional ones by counts of regional expanded TCRs. Counts of expanded alpha and beta TCRs within tumors tracked the tumor nonsynonymous mutation count.

This CDR3 contains 15 residues. CDR1 KGHSH and CDR2 LQKENI come from the germline V gene. As to time point: sample taken at primary tumor resection. The roughly 66 donors had untreated early-stage non-small cell lung cancer. Whole RNA, isolated from tumor, nontumor lung or frozen PBMC, was sequenced without prior sorting. Specimen: lung tumor tissue, collected at surgery. The chain employs TRBV18 and TRBJ1-3; 8 bases align to TRBD1. This TCR came from a male donor with early-stage non-small cell lung cancer. In DNA, the CDR3 is TGTGCCAGCTCACCCGGACAGGGTGGCGAAAACACCGTATATTTT. Translation: CASSPGQGGENTVYF.